This TCR beta chain was observed in a study of cytomegalovirus exposure and HLA in healthy donors. With 60 Vbeta and 13 Jbeta primers, the PCR was carried out. TCRdb's copy holds only in-frame clones and misses some; the assay was immunoSEQ multiplex PCR. The sample includes roughly 30,000 clones. Germline CDR1 and CDR2: MNHNY and SVGAGI (reference sequence). CDR3 length equals 15 residues. V shed 5 bases and J 0 bases; nucleotides not matched to a gene: 6. V usage is TRBV6-6 and J usage is TRBJ2-7, with 8 bases identical to TRBD2. The source material was PBMCs. This sequence originates from a woman aged 40 to 55 in good health and CMV-seropositive. CDR3 protein: CASSVSGTSSYEQYF. The CDR3 DNA sequence: TGTGCCAGCAGTGTTTCCGGGACTAGCTCCTACGAGCAGTACTTC.